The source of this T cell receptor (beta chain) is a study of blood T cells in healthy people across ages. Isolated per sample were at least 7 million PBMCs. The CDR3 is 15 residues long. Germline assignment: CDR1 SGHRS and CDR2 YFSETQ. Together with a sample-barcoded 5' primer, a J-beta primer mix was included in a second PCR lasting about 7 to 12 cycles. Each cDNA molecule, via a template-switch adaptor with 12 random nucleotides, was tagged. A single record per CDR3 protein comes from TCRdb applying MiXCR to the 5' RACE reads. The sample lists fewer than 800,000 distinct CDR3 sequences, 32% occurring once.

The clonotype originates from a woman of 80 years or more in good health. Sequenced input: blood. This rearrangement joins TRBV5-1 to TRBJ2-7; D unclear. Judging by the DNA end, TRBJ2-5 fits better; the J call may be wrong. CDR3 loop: CASSLTTSSGETQYF. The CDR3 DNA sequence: TGCGCCAGCAGCTTGACTACCTCGTCGGGAGAGACCCAGTACTTC.